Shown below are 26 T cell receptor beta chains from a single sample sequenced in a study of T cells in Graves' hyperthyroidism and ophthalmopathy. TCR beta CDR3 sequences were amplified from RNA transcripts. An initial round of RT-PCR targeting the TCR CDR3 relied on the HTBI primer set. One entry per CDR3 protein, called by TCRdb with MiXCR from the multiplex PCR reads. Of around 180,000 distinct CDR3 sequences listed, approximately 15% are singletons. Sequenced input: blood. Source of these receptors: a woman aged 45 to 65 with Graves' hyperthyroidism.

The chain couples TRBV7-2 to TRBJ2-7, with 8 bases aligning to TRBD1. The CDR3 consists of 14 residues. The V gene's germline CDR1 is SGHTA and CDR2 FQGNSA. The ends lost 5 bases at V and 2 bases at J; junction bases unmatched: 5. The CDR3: CASSRLTGAYEQYF. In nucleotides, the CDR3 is TGTGCCAGCAGCAGACTGACAGGGGCCTACGAGCAGTACTTC.

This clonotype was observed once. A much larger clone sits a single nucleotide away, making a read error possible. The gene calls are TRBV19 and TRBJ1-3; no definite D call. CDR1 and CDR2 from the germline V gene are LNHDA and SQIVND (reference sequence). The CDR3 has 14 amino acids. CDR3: CASRDSHSRNTIYF. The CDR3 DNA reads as TGTGCCAGTAGGGACTCCCACTCTAGAAACACCATATATTTT.

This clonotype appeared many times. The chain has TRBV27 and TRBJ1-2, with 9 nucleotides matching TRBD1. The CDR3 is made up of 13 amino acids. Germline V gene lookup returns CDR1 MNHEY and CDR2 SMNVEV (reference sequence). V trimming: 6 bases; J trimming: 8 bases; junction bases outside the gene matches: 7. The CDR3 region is CASRLGQGYGYTF. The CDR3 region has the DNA TGTGCCAGCAGATTGGGACAGGGTTACGGCTACACCTTC.

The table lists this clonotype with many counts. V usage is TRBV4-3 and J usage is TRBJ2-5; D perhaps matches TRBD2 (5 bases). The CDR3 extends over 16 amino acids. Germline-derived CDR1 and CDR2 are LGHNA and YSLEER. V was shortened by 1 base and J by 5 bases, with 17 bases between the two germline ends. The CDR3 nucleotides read TGCGCCAGCAGCCAAGCCGAGGGCAGGCCCCGGGAGACCCAGTACTTC. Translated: CASSQAEGRPRETQYF.

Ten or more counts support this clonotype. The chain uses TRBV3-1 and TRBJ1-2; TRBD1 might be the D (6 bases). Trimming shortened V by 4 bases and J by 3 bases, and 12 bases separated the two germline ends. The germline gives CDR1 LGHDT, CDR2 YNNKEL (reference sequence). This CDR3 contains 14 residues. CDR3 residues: CASSRTASYYGYTF. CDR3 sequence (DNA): TGTGCCAGCAGCCGGACAGCTTCTTACTATGGCTACACCTTC. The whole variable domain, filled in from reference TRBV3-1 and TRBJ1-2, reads DTAVSQTPKYLVTQMGNDKSIKCEQNLGHDTMYWYKQDSKKFLKIMFSYNNKELIINETVPNRFSPKSPDKAHLNLHINSLELGDSAVYFCASSRTASYYGYTFGSGTRLTVV.

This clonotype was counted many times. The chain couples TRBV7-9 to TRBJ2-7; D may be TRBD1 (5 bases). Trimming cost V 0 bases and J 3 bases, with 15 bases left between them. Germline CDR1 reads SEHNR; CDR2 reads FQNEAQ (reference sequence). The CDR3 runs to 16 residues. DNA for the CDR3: TGTGCCAGCAGCTTAGCGCAGGGTAGGGGATACTACGAGCAGTACTTC. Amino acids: CASSLAQGRGYYEQYF.

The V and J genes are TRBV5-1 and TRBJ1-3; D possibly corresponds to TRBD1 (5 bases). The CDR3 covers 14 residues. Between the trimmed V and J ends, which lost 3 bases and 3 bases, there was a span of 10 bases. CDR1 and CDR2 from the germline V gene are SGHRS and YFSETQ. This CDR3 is CASSSRGDGNTIYF. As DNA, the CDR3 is TGCGCCAGCAGCTCACGAGGGGATGGAAACACCATATATTTT.

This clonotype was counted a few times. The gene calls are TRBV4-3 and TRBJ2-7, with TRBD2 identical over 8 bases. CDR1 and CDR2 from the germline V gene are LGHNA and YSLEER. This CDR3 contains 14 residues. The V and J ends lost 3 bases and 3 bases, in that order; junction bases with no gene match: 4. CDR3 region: CASSQDAGGYEQYF. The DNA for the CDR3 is TGCGCCAGCAGCCAGGACGCGGGGGGCTACGAGCAGTACTTC.

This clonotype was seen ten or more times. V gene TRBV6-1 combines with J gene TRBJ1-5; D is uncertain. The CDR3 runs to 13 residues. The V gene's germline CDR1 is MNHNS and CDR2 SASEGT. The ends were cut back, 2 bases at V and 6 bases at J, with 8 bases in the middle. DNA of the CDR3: TGTGCCAGCAGTGAACCAGGATCTCAGCCCCAGCATTTT. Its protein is CASSEPGSQPQHF.

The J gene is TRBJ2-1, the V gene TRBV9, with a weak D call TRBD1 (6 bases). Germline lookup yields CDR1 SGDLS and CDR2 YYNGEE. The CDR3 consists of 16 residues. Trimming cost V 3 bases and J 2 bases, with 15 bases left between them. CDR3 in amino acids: CASSARTATAYNEQFF. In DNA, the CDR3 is TGTGCCAGCAGCGCACGGACAGCGACCGCCTACAATGAGCAGTTCTTC.

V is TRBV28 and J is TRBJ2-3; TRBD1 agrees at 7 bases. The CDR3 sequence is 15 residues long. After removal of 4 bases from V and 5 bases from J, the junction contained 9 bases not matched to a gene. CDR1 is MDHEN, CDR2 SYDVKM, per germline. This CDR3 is CASSYGQVLGDTQYF. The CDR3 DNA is TGTGCCAGCAGTTACGGACAGGTTTTGGGAGATACGCAGTATTTT.

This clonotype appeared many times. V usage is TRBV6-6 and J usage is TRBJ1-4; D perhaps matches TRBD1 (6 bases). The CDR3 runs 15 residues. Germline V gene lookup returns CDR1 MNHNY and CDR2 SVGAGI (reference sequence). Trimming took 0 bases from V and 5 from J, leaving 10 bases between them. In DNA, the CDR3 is TGTGCCAGCAGTTACTCGGTAGGGGGAAATGAAAAACTGTTTTTT. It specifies CASSYSVGGNEKLFF.

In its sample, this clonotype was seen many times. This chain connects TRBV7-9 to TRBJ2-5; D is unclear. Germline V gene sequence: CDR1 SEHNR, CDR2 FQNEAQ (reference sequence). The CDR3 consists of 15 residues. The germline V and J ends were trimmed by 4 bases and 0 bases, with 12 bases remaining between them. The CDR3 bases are TGTGCCAGCAGCTCCACCAAGGGCAACCAAGAGACCCAGTACTTC. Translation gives CASSSTKGNQETQYF.

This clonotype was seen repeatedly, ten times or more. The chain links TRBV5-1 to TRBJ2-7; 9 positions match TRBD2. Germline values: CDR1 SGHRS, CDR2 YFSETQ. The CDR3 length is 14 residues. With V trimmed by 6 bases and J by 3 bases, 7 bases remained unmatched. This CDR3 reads CASKKGGGDYEQYF. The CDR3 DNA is TGCGCCAGCAAAAAAGGCGGGGGGGACTACGAGCAGTACTTC.

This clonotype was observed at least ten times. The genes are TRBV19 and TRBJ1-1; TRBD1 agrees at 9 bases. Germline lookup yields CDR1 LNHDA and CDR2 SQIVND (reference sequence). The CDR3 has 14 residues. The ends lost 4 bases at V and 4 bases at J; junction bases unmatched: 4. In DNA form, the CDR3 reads TGTGCCAGTAGTAGTCGACAGGGGGGCACTGAAGCTTTCTTT. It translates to CASSSRQGGTEAFF.

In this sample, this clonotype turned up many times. The CDR3 DNA reads TGTGCCAGCAGCTTAGGGTTCGCCGGCGGAAATTCACCCCTCCACTTT. Translation gives CASSLGFAGGNSPLHF. This chain connects TRBV7-3 to TRBJ1-6, with D hard to call. Trimming cost V 2 bases and J 7 bases, with 15 bases left between them. Germline values: CDR1 SGHTA, CDR2 FQGTGA. CDR3 length: 16 amino acids.

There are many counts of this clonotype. CDR3 sequence reads: CASSQQFPGSYEQYF. CDR3 in DNA: TGCGCCAGCAGCCAACAGTTTCCAGGCTCCTACGAGCAGTACTTC. This rearrangement joins TRBV4-1 to TRBJ2-7, with no clear D. The V end was cut by 2 bases, the J end by 0 bases, with 11 bases between. This CDR3 spans 15 amino acids. CDR1 and CDR2 from the germline V gene are MGHRA and YSYEKL.

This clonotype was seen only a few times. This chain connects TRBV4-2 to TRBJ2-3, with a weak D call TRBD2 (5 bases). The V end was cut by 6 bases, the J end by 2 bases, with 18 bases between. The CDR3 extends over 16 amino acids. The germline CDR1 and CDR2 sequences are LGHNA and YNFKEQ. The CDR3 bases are TGTGCCAGCAGATTCGCAGCCACTAGTAACACAGATACGCAGTATTTT. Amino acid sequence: CASRFAATSNTDTQYF.

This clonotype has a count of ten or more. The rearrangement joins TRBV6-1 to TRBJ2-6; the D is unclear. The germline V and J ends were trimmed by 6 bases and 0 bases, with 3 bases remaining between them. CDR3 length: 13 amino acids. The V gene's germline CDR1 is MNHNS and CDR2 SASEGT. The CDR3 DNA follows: TGTGCCAGCAGACGCTCTGGGGCCAACGTCCTGACTTTC. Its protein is CASRRSGANVLTF.

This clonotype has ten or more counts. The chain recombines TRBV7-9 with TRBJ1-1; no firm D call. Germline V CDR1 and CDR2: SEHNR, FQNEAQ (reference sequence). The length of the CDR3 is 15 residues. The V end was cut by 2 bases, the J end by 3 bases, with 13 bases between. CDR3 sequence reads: CASSLIPQGHTEAFF. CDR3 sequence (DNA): TGTGCCAGCAGCTTAATTCCGCAAGGGCACACTGAAGCTTTCTTT.

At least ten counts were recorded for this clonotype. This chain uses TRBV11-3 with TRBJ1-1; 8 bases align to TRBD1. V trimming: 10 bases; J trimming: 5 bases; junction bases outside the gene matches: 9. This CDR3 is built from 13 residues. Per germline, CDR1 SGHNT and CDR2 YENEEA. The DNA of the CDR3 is TGTGCCATCTCCGGACAGGGAAAAACTGAAGCTTTCTTT. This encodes CAISGQGKTEAFF.

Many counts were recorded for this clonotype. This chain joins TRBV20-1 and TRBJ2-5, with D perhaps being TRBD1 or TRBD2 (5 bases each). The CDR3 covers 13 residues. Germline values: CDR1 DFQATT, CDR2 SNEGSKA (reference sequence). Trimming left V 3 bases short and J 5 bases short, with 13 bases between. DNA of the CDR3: TGCAGTGCTAGGTGGGGGTTCCGGGAGACCCAGTACTTC. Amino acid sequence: CSARWGFRETQYF.

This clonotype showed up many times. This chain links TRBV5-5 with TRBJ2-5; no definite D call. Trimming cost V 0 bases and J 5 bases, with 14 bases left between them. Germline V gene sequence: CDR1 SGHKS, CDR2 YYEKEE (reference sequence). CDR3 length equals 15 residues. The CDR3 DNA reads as TGTGCCAGCAGCTTGGGTGACATGGAGCCGGAGACCCAGTACTTC. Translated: CASSLGDMEPETQYF.

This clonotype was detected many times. The CDR3 is CSARGQGGIRAQHF. In DNA, the CDR3 is TGCAGTGCTAGAGGCCAGGGAGGAATCAGGGCCCAGCATTTT. The chain links TRBV20-1 to TRBJ1-5; TRBD1 might be the D (5 bases). This CDR3 has 14 amino acids. Germline V gives CDR1 DFQATT, CDR2 SNEGSKA (reference sequence). Trimming removed 1 base at V and 11 bases at J, with 18 bases between.

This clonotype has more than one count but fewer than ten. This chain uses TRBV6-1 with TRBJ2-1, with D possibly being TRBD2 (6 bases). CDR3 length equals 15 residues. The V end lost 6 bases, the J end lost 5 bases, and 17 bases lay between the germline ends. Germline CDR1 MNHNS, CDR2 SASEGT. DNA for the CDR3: TGTGCCAGCAGGCGAGGCGGGACGGAGAACAATGAGCAGTTCTTC. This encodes CASRRGGTENNEQFF.

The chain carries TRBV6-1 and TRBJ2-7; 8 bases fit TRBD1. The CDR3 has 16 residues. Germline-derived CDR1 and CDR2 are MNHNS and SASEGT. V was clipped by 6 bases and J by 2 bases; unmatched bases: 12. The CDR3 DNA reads TGTGCCAGCAGAGGCGGGGTGGACAGGGAGGCCTACGAGCAGTACTTC. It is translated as CASRGGVDREAYEQYF.